The 5 T cell receptor beta chains below all came from one sample that was sequenced in a study of CD8+CD57+ T cells in acquired aplastic anemia. For sequencing, patients were chosen who had shown expansion of CD8+CD57+ cells by flow cytometry. Using genomic DNA as the template, TCR beta VDJ and CDR3 profiling was carried out. TCRdb ran MiXCR on the reads and lists one entry per CDR3 protein. The sample lists about 150,000 distinct CDR3 sequences, less than 60% seen once, with 10% to 15% in the top ten. The specimen sequenced was sorted CD4+, CD8+, or CD8+CD57+ T cells (not recorded which) from PBMCs. The receptor set was obtained from a human donor with aplastic anemia.

In its sample, this clonotype was seen once. The chain carries TRBV19 and TRBJ2-3, with D maybe TRBD1 (6 bases). This CDR3 comprises 15 residues. V lost 7 bases, J lost 2 bases, and 16 bases lay in between. Germline V gene lookup returns CDR1 LNHDA and CDR2 SQIVND (reference sequence). CDR3 bases: TGTGCCAGTAAAACAGGGATTAGGGACACAGATACGCAGTATTTT. Translating it yields CASKTGIRDTDTQYF. The full variable domain, rest sourced from reference TRBV19 and TRBJ2-3, is DGGITQSPKYLFRKEGQNVTLSCEQNLNHDAMYWYRQDPGQGLRLIYYSQIVNDFQKGDIAEGYSVSREKKESFPLTVTSAQKNPTAFYLCASKTGIRDTDTQYFGPGTRLTVL.

The rearrangement joins TRBV6-1 to TRBJ1-5; D is ambiguous. Trimming pared 2 bases from V and 3 bases from J, leaving 11 bases between. This CDR3 has 15 amino acids. Per germline, CDR1 MNHNS and CDR2 SASEGT. CDR3 nucleotides: TGTGCCAGCAGTGAATGGAAGGGTCTCAATCAGCCCCAGCATTTT. It is translated as CASSEWKGLNQPQHF.

This clonotype was recorded many times. The chain has TRBV7-6 and TRBJ2-5; 13 bases are a match to TRBD2. Germline CDR1 reads SGHVS; CDR2 reads FNYEAQ. CDR3 length equals 21 residues. J lost 7 bases, V lost 4 bases, and 24 bases had no gene match. The CDR3 loop reads CASSSTPPGLAGETREGTQYF. The CDR3 DNA reads TGTGCCAGCAGCTCGACCCCCCCTGGACTAGCGGGGGAAACAAGAGAAGGGACCCAGTACTTC.

J is TRBJ2-7 and V is TRBV10-3, with D perhaps being TRBD1 or TRBD2 (5 bases each). Germline V gives CDR1 ENHRY, CDR2 SYGVKD. Trimming took off 6 bases at V and 6 bases at J, with 15 bases between the two ends. This CDR3 has 13 residues. CDR3 nucleotide sequence: TGTGCCATCAGCGGGGACCCCCGCTTCGAGCAGTACTTC. Protein: CAISGDPRFEQYF.

The V and J genes are TRBV9 and TRBJ1-4, with 7 nucleotides matching TRBD1. CDR1 SGDLS and CDR2 YYNGEE come from the germline V gene. The CDR3 spans 16 residues. V dropped 1 base and J dropped 3; count of bases not matched to a gene: 6. The CDR3, as DNA: TGTGCCAGCAGCGTATCTACAGGGGCACCTAATGAAAAACTGTTTTTT. Its protein is CASSVSTGAPNEKLFF.